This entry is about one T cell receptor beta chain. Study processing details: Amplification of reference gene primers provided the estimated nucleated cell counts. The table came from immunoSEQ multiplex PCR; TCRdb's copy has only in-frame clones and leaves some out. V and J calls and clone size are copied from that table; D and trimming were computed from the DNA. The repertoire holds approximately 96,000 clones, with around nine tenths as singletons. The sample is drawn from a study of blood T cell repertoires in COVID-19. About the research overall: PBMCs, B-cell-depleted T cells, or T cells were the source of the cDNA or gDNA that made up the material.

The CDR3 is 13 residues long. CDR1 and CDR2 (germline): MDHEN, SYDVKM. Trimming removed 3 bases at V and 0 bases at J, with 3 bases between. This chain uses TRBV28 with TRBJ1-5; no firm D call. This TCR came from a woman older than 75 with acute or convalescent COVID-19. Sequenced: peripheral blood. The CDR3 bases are TGTGCCAGCAGTTTCAATAGCAATCAGCCCCAGCATTTT. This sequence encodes CASSFNSNQPQHF.